Described below is a single T cell receptor beta chain sequence and its context. This sample was included in a study of spatial heterogeneity in lung cancer. TCRdb redid the calling of the 5' RACE reads with MiXCR, one entry per CDR3 protein. The table lists approximately 40,000 distinct CDR3 sequences, around 7.5% of them singletons. The CDR3 sequence is 15 residues long. Trimming removed 5 bases at V and 0 bases at J, with 13 bases between. Germline CDR1 and CDR2: SGHTA and FQGNSA. Described time point: sample taken at primary tumor resection. The chain carries TRBV7-2 and TRBJ1-1; unclear D gene. The sequences come from PBMCs, collected at surgery. This receptor was taken from a male donor with early-stage non-small cell lung cancer. This CDR3 reads CASSPPGSLNTEAFF. CDR3 in DNA: TGTGCCAGCAGCCCCCCAGGATCCCTGAACACTGAAGCTTTCTTT.